The rows below give T cell receptor beta chains drawn from one sample of a study of blood T cell repertoires in COVID-19. Using immunoSEQ multiplex PCR, the repertoire was profiled, and TCRdb retains in-frame clones only, with some absent. Of nearly 350,000 clones in the sample, 80% to 90% were seen once. Sample: peripheral blood. These receptors originate from a man aged 25 to 40 with active or convalescent COVID-19. Both conserved end residues are trimmed from each CDR3.

V,J,CDR3
TRBV12-3/TRBV12-4,TRBJ1-2,ASSQGGGYT
TRBV4-1,TRBJ1-2,ASSQLTGGYGYT
TRBV2,TRBJ1-5,ASSGWTASNQPQH
TRBV5-1,TRBJ2-1,ASSSPPGHIRNEQF
TRBV4-1,TRBJ2-5,ASSQREAAGTQETQY
TRBV5-1,TRBJ1-5,ASSSGQGNQPQH
TRBV18,TRBJ1-2,ASSPGDTQTEDYGYT
TRBV7-3,TRBJ2-7,ASSLILAGVDEQY
TRBV6-1,TRBJ1-6,ASSGRPGQGMNSYNSPLH
TRBV10-3,TRBJ2-7,AIKADGALYEQY
TRBV11-3,TRBJ1-1,ASSPLAGANTEAF
TRBV11-2,TRBJ1-6,ASTDRASTPLH
TRBV7-8,TRBJ2-1,ASSLLTSGRGGEQF
TRBV2,TRBJ1-1,ASSNQGATEAF
TRBV3-1/TRBV3-2,TRBJ2-5,ASRQAGTSGQETQY
TRBV27,TRBJ2-7,ASSWDRSSYEQY
TRBV24-1,TRBJ1-6,ATSDTRDGTNSPLH
TRBV28,TRBJ1-5,ASSIRQGPNQPQH
TRBV24-1,TRBJ2-1,ATSVTGLSSYNEQF
TRBV4-2,TRBJ1-6,ASSQDSATGGSSPLH
TRBV11-2,TRBJ1-1,ASSSRQGRTEAF
TRBV28,TRBJ1-2,ATEGGLGYGYT